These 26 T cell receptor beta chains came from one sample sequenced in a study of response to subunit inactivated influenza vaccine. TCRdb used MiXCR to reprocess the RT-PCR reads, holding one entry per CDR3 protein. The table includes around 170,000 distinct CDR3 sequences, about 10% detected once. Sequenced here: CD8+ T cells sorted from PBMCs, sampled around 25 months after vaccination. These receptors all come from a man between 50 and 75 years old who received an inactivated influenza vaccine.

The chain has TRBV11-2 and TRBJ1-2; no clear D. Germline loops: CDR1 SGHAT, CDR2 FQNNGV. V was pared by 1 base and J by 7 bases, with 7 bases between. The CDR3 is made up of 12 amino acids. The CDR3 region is CASSLAVGGYTF. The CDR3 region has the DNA TGTGCCAGCAGCTTAGCTGTCGGTGGCTACACCTTC.

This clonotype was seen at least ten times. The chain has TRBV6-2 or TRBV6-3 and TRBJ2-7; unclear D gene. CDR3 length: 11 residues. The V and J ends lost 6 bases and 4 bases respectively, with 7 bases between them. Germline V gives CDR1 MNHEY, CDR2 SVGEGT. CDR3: CASSQIYEQYF. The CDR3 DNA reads TGTGCCAGCAGCCAGATATACGAGCAGTACTTC.

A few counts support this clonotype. The DNA for the CDR3 is TGCGCCAGCAGCCAAGCCAAGGACAGGGGAAATGAGCAGTTCTTC. It is translated as CASSQAKDRGNEQFF. The V call is TRBV4-1, the J call TRBJ2-1; 9 bases agree with TRBD1. The CDR3 covers 15 residues. Germline-derived CDR1 and CDR2 are MGHRA and YSYEKL. With 1 base clipped from V and 7 bases from J, the junction kept 5 bases outside the gene matches.

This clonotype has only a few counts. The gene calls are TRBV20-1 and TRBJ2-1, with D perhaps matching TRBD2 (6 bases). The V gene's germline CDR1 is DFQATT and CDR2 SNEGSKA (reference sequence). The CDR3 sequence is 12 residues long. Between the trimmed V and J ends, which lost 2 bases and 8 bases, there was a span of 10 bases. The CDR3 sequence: CSARKTSYEQFF. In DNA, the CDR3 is TGCAGTGCTAGAAAAACTAGCTATGAGCAGTTCTTC.

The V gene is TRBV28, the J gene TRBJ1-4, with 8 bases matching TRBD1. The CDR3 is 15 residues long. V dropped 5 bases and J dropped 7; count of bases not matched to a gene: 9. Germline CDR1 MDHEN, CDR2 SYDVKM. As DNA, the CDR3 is TGTGCCAGCAGTACCCCCGGGACAGGAGGTGAAAAACTGTTTTTT. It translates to CASSTPGTGGEKLFF.

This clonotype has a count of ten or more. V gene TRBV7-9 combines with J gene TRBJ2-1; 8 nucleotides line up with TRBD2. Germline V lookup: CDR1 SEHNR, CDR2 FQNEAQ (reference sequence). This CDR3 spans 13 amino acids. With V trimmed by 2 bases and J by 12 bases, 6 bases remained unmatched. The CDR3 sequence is CASSLSPREGQFF. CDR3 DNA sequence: TGTGCCAGCAGCTTATCCCCACGGGAGGGGCAGTTCTTC.

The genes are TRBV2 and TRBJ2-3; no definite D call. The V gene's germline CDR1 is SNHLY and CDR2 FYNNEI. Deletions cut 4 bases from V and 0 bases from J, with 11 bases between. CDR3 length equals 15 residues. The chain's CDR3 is CASSAPQRSTDTQYF. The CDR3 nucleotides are TGTGCCAGCAGTGCGCCCCAAAGAAGCACAGATACGCAGTATTTT. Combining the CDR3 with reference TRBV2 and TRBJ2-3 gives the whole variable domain EPEVTQTPSHQVTQMGQEVILRCVPISNHLYFYWYRQILGQKVEFLVSFYNNEISEKSEIFDDQFSVERPDGSNFTLKIRSTKLEDSAMYFCASSAPQRSTDTQYFGPGTRLTVL.

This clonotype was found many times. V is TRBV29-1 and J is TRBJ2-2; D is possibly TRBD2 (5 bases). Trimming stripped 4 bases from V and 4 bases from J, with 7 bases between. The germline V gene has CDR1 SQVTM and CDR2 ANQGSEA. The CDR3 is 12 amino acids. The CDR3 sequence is CSVVGVTGELFF. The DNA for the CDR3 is TGCAGCGTTGTCGGGGTCACCGGGGAGCTGTTTTTT.

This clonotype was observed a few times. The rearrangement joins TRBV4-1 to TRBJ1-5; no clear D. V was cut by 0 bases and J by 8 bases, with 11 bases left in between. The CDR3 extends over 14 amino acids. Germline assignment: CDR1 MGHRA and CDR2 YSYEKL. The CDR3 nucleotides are TGCGCCAGCAGCCAAGATGAGGGAGCGGAGCCCCAGCATTTT. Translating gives CASSQDEGAEPQHF.

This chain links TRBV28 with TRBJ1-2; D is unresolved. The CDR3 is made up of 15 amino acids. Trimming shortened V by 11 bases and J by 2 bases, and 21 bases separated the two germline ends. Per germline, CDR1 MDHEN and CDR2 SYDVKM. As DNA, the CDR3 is TGTGCCGTCCTGGATTTAAGGGAGACGAACTATGGCTACACCTTC. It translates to CAVLDLRETNYGYTF.

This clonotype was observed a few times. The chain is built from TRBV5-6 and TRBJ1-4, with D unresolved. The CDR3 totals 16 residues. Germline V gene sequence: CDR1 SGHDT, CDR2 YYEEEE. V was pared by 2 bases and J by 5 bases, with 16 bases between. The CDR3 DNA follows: TGTGCCAGCAGCTTTGAAGGACGGATCCAAAATGAAAAACTGTTTTTT. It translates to CASSFEGRIQNEKLFF.

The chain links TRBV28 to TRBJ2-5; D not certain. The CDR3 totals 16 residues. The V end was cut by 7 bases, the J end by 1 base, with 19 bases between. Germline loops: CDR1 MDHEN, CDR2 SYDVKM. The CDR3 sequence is CASTIKGFGLQETQYF. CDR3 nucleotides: TGTGCCAGCACTATTAAGGGTTTTGGCCTCCAAGAGACCCAGTACTTC. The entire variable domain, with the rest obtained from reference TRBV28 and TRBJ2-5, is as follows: DVKVTQSSRYLVKRTGEKVFLECVQDMDHENMFWYRQDPGLGLRLIYFSYDVKMKEKGDIPEGYSVSREKKERFSLILESASTNQTSMYLCASTIKGFGLQETQYFGPGTRLLVL.

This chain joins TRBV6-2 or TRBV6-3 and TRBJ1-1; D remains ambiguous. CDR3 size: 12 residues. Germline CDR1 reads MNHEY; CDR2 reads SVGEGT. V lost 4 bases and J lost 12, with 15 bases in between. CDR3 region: CASSLPATLSFF. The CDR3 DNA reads TGTGCCAGCAGTTTGCCGGCGACCTTATCTTTCTTT.

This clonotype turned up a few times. The CDR3 region is CASSPFATTSGGLTDTQYF. As DNA, the CDR3 is TGTGCCAGCAGTCCCTTCGCGACGACTAGCGGGGGGTTAACAGATACGCAGTATTTT. This chain links TRBV12-3 or TRBV12-4 with TRBJ2-3, with TRBD2 matching over 13 bases. The ends lost 5 bases at V and 3 bases at J; junction bases unmatched: 14. This CDR3 contains 19 residues.

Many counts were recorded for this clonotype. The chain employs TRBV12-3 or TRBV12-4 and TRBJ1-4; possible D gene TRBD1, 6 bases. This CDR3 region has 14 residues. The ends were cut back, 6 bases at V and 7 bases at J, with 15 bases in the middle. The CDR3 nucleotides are TGTGCCAGCAGCCCTTACAGGGAAGGTGAAAAACTGTTTTTT. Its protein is CASSPYREGEKLFF.

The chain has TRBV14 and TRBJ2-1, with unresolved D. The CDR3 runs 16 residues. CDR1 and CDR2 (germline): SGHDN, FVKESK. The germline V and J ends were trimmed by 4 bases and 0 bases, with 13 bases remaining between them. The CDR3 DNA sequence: TGTGCCAGCAGCCGCCGACTCCGCAGCTCCTACAATGAGCAGTTCTTC. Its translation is CASSRRLRSSYNEQFF.

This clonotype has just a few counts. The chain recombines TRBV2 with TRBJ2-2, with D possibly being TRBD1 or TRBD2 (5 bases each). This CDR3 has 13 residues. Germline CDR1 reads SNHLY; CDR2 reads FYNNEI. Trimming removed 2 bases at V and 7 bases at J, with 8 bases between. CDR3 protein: CASSESGSGELFF. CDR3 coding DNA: TGTGCCAGCAGTGAATCAGGGAGCGGGGAGCTGTTTTTT.

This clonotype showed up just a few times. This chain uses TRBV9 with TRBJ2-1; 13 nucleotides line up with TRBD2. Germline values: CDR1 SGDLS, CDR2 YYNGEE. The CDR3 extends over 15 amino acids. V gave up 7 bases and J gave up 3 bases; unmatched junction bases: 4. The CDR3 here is CASGGLAGVYNEQFF. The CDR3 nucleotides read TGTGCCAGCGGAGGACTAGCGGGGGTCTACAATGAGCAGTTCTTC. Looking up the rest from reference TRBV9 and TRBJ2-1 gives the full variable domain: DSGVTQTPKHLITATGQRVTLRCSPRSGDLSVYWYQQSLDQGLQFLIQYYNGEERAKGNILERFSAQQFPDLHSELNLSSLELGDSALYFCASGGLAGVYNEQFFGPGTRLTVL.

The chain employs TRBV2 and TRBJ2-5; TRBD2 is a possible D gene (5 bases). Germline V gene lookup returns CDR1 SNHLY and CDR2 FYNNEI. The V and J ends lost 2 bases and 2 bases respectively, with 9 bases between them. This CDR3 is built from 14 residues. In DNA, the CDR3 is TGTGCCAGCAGTGAAAAGAGGAGGCAAGAGACCCAGTACTTC. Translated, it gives CASSEKRRQETQYF. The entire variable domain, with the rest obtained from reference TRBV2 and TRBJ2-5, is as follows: EPEVTQTPSHQVTQMGQEVILRCVPISNHLYFYWYRQILGQKVEFLVSFYNNEISEKSEIFDDQFSVERPDGSNFTLKIRSTKLEDSAMYFCASSEKRRQETQYFGPGTRLLVL.

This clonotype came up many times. CDR3 nucleotides: TGTGCCACCAGTGATTTAGACGGGGCCGACACAGATACGCAGTATTTT. It encodes CATSDLDGADTDTQYF. The gene calls are TRBV24-1 and TRBJ2-3; D assignment may be TRBD1 or TRBD2 (5 bases each). Trimming removed 1 base at V and 2 bases at J, with 12 bases between. CDR1 is KGHDR and CDR2 is SFDVKD in the germline V gene. CDR3 length: 16 residues.

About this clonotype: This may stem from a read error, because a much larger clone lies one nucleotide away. This CDR3 reads CASRYRGNTEAFF. The CDR3 coding sequence is TGTGCCAGCAGGTACAGGGGGAACACTGAAGCTTTCTTT. This chain connects TRBV25-1 to TRBJ1-1; 7 nucleotides match TRBD1. The V gene's germline CDR1 is MGHDK and CDR2 SYGVNS. The CDR3 covers 13 residues. V shed 6 bases, J shed 1 base, and the junction held 2 bases outside the gene matches.

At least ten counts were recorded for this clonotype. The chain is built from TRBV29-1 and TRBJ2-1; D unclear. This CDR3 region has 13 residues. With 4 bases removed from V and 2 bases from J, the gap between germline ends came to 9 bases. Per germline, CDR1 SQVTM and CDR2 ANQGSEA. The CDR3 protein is CSVVWSTYNEQFF. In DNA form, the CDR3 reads TGCAGCGTTGTGTGGAGTACCTACAATGAGCAGTTCTTC.

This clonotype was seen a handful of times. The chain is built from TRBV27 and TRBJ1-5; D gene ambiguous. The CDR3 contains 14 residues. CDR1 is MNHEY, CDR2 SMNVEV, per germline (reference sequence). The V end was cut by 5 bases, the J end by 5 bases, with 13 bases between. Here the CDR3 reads CASSHLGRDQPQHF. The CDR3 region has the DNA TGTGCCAGCAGTCACCTTGGACGGGATCAGCCCCAGCATTTT.

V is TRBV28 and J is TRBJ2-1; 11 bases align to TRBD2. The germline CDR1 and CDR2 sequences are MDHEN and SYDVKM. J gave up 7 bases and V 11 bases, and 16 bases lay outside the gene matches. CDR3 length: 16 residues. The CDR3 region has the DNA TGTGCCGCCAATCCCGTAGCGGGGGGGCCTCAGAATGAGCAGTTCTTC. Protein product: CAANPVAGGPQNEQFF.

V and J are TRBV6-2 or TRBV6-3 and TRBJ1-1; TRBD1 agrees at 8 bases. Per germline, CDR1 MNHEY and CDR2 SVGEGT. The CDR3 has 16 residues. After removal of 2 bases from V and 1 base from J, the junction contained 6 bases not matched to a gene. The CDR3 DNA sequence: TGTGCCAGCAGTTACATAGGACAGGGAAGGAACACTGAAGCTTTCTTT. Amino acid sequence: CASSYIGQGRNTEAFF.

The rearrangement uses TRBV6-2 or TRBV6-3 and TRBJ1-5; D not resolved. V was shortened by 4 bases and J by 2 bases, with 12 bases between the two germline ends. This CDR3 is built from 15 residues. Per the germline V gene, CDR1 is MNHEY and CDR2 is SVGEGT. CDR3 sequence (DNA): TGTGCCAGCAGTTCCCCCCTCGGAGGCAATCAGCCCCAGCATTTT. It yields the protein CASSSPLGGNQPQHF.